This entry concerns a single TCR beta chain. Authors' processing steps: Amplification of reference gene primers was used by the study to estimate nucleated cell counts. Repertoires were generated with immunoSEQ multiplex PCR, while TCRdb's copy carries only in-frame clones and drops some. V, J and clone size were drawn from that table, and D and trimming were deduced from the DNA. The sample includes under 150,000 clones, approximately 89% of them seen just once. This entry comes from a study of blood T cell repertoires in COVID-19. Study overall: The origin of the acute and convalescent COVID-19 samples was the United States, Italy and Spain. Sample material is recorded as cDNA or gDNA derived from T cells, B-cell-depleted T cells, or PBMCs.

This CDR3 comprises 13 residues. V dropped 9 bases and J dropped 7; count of bases not matched to a gene: 4. Germline V gene lookup returns CDR1 WSHSY and CDR2 SAAADI. The sample consisted of peripheral blood. V is TRBV10-2 and J is TRBJ2-1; 12 positions match TRBD2. The sequence was obtained from a human donor in a cohort sampled during active COVID-19. This CDR3 is CARASGGANEQFF. The CDR3, as DNA: TGCGCCAGGGCTAGCGGGGGGGCAAATGAGCAGTTCTTC.